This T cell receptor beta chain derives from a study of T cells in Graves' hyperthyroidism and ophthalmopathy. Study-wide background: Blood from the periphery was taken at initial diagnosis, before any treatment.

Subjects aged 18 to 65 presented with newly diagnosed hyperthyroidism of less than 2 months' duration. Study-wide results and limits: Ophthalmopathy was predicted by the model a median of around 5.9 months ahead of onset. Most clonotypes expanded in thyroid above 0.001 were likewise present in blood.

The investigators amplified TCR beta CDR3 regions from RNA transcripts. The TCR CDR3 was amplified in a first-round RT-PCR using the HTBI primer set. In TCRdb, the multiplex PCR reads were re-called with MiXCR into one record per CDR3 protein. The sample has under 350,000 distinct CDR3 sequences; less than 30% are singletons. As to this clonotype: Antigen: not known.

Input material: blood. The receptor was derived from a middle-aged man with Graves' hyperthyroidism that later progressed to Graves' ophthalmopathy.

The CDR3 sequence: CASGYWGGEAFF. DNA for the CDR3: TGTGCCAGCGGGTACTGGGGTGGTGAAGCTTTCTTT. The chain recombines TRBV6-5 with TRBJ1-1; D ambiguous. V was cut by 8 bases and J by 7 bases, with 14 bases left in between. This CDR3 has 12 amino acids. CDR1 MNHEY and CDR2 SVGAGI come from the germline V gene.